The 27 T cell receptor beta chains below all came from one sample that was sequenced in a study of T cells in Graves' hyperthyroidism and ophthalmopathy. The investigators amplified TCR beta CDR3 regions from RNA transcripts. An initial round of RT-PCR targeting the TCR CDR3 relied on the HTBI primer set. TCRdb re-derived calls from the multiplex PCR reads in MiXCR, one entry per CDR3 protein. This sample has under 400,000 distinct CDR3 sequences, with approximately 13% found just once. Input material: blood. All receptors come from a woman under 30 with Graves' hyperthyroidism.

Many counts were recorded for this clonotype. A much larger clone is a single base away; this may be a read error. This CDR3 is CASSLSSGPEAFF. The CDR3 coding sequence is TGTGCCAGCAGCTTATCTAGTGGCCCTGAAGCTTTCTTT. The V call is TRBV11-2, the J call TRBJ1-1; no definite D call. The CDR3 has 13 amino acids. V gave up 2 bases and J gave up 6 bases, with 10 bases separating them. Germline loops: CDR1 SGHAT, CDR2 FQNNGV.

This clonotype was seen at least ten times. J is TRBJ1-5 and V is TRBV12-3 or TRBV12-4, with a weak D call TRBD1 (6 bases). The length of the CDR3 is 14 residues. Trimming left V 4 bases short and J 7 bases short, with 14 bases between. The CDR3 loop is CASSWQGIGQPQHF. As DNA, the CDR3 is TGTGCCAGCAGTTGGCAGGGGATCGGGCAGCCCCAGCATTTT.

V usage is TRBV20-1 and J usage is TRBJ2-1; 15 bases are a match to TRBD2. The ends lost 6 bases at V and 0 bases at J; junction bases unmatched: 6. Germline V gene lookup returns CDR1 DFQATT and CDR2 SNEGSKA (reference sequence). The CDR3 contains 17 residues. CDR3 coding DNA: TGCAGTGCGCCCGGGACTAGCGGGGGGACCTCCTACAATGAGCAGTTCTTC. Translating it yields CSAPGTSGGTSYNEQFF.

This rearrangement joins TRBV15 to TRBJ2-7; D gene ambiguous. CDR3 length: 14 residues. Germline V gene lookup returns CDR1 LNHNV and CDR2 YYDKDF (reference sequence). The V end was cut by 4 bases, the J end by 0 bases, with 10 bases between. CDR3 region: CATSKSPSSYEQYF. For the CDR3, the DNA is TGTGCCACCAGCAAATCACCAAGCTCCTACGAGCAGTACTTC.

This clonotype was recorded a few times. The genes are TRBV18 and TRBJ2-4; D not certain. The V gene lost 6 bases and the J gene lost 1 base, with 19 bases spanning the gap. Germline loops: CDR1 KGHSH, CDR2 LQKENI. The CDR3 contains 17 residues. The CDR3 sequence is CASSLNPPRVAKNIQYF. The CDR3, as DNA: TGTGCCAGCTCCCTAAATCCTCCTAGGGTGGCCAAAAACATTCAGTACTTC.

This clonotype was counted ten times or more. The chain employs TRBV10-2 and TRBJ2-3; the D gene could be TRBD1 or TRBD2 (5 bases each). This CDR3 region has 14 residues. Germline V gene data show CDR1 as WSHSY and CDR2 as SAAADI. The germline V and J ends were trimmed by 8 bases and 2 bases, with 14 bases remaining between them. The CDR3 DNA reads as TGCGCCAGCTATAGTGGGGGACCCACAGATACGCAGTATTTT. As protein: CASYSGGPTDTQYF.

J is TRBJ2-1 and V is TRBV7-2; 9 bases are a match to TRBD2. Germline V CDR1 and CDR2: SGHTA, FQGNSA. The CDR3 runs to 15 residues. V lost 4 bases, J lost 7 bases, and 8 bases stayed unmatched. CDR3 sequence: CASSWGGLAGNEQFF. The CDR3, as DNA: TGTGCCAGCAGCTGGGGTGGGCTAGCGGGGAATGAGCAGTTCTTC.

This rearrangement joins TRBV20-1 to TRBJ2-3; 8 nucleotides line up with TRBD2. CDR3 length: 14 amino acids. The germline V gene has CDR1 DFQATT and CDR2 SNEGSKA (reference sequence). V was clipped by 5 bases and J by 6 bases; unmatched bases: 10. The CDR3 nucleotides read TGCAGTGCTCCTCCGGGACTAGGTTTCGATACGCAGTATTTT. This translates into CSAPPGLGFDTQYF.

This clonotype was recorded many times. The V gene is TRBV2, the J gene TRBJ2-3; maybe TRBD2 (9 bases). Germline assignment: CDR1 SNHLY and CDR2 FYNNEI. The ends were cut back, 6 bases at V and 2 bases at J, with 30 bases in the middle. This CDR3 has 20 amino acids. DNA of the CDR3: TGTGCCAGCAGGGTTTCGGACAGGGAAGAGACTAGCGGAAACACAGATACGCAGTATTTT. It encodes CASRVSDREETSGNTDTQYF. Complete variable domain (other parts from reference TRBV2 and TRBJ2-3): EPEVTQTPSHQVTQMGQEVILRCVPISNHLYFYWYRQILGQKVEFLVSFYNNEISEKSEIFDDQFSVERPDGSNFTLKIRSTKLEDSAMYFCASRVSDREETSGNTDTQYFGPGTRLTVL.

This clonotype was counted many times. The chain joins TRBV10-3 to TRBJ2-3; D might be TRBD1 (6 bases). Trimming pared 6 bases from V and 5 bases from J, leaving 15 bases between. The CDR3 loop spans 14 amino acids. CDR1 ENHRY and CDR2 SYGVKD come from the germline V gene. The CDR3 region is CAIRPRDTGDTQYF. The CDR3 DNA follows: TGTGCCATCAGGCCCCGGGACACTGGAGATACGCAGTATTTT.

The V and J genes are TRBV12-3 or TRBV12-4 and TRBJ1-2; 8 bases are shared with TRBD1. This CDR3 region has 14 residues. The V and J ends lost 6 bases and 3 bases, in that order; junction bases with no gene match: 6. The CDR3 protein is CASRPQGAYYGYTF. CDR3 DNA: TGTGCCAGCAGACCTCAGGGGGCCTACTATGGCTACACCTTC.

This clonotype appeared many times. This chain joins TRBV28 and TRBJ1-2; the D is unclear. CDR1 and CDR2 (germline): MDHEN, SYDVKM. The CDR3 totals 11 residues. V lost 1 base, J lost 5 bases, and 2 bases lay in between. The CDR3 sequence is CASSLSYGYTF. The CDR3 DNA reads TGTGCCAGCAGTTTATCGTATGGCTACACCTTC.

Only a few counts were recorded for this clonotype. The chain links TRBV19 to TRBJ2-1; the D gene is possibly TRBD1 (6 bases). V shed 5 bases and J shed 9 bases, with 17 bases lying between them. The germline V gene encodes CDR1 LNHDA and CDR2 SQIVND (reference sequence). This CDR3 is built from 14 residues. The CDR3 DNA follows: TGTGCCAGTAGTTCTCAGGACAGTTGGGGTGAGCAGTTCTTC. Residues: CASSSQDSWGEQFF.

The chain has TRBV10-3 and TRBJ1-5; D unresolved. The CDR3 is made up of 13 amino acids. The V gene's germline CDR1 is ENHRY and CDR2 SYGVKD. Trimming cost V 6 bases and J 3 bases, with 9 bases left between them. The CDR3 protein is CAISGRDNQPQHF. CDR3 DNA: TGTGCCATCAGCGGGCGGGACAATCAGCCCCAGCATTTT.

This clonotype has ten or more counts. The CDR3 here is CSAGDLAGVDEQYF. The CDR3 nucleotides read TGCAGTGCTGGCGACCTAGCGGGAGTAGACGAGCAGTACTTC. The V call is TRBV20-1, the J call TRBJ2-7; 10 nucleotides align to TRBD2. V was pared by 5 bases and J by 5 bases, with 9 bases of the junction left unmatched. The CDR3 spans 14 residues. Germline lookup yields CDR1 DFQATT and CDR2 SNEGSKA (reference sequence).

This clonotype was recorded at least ten times. The V call is TRBV2, the J call TRBJ1-2; D remains ambiguous. CDR1 and CDR2 (germline): SNHLY, FYNNEI. The V gene lost 2 bases and the J gene lost 7 bases, with 8 bases spanning the gap. This CDR3 is 12 amino acids long. CDR3 sequence reads: CASSEREGGYTF. CDR3 bases: TGTGCCAGCAGTGAACGAGAGGGTGGCTACACCTTC.

The chain carries TRBV5-1 and TRBJ2-3, with TRBD1 identical over 10 bases. V lost 0 bases to trimming and J lost 3 bases; unmatched junction nucleotides: 1. Germline CDR1 reads SGHRS; CDR2 reads YFSETQ. There are 15 residues in the CDR3. The CDR3 loop reads CASSLEDRGTDTQYF. DNA of the CDR3: TGCGCCAGCAGCTTGGAGGACAGGGGGACAGATACGCAGTATTTT.

This clonotype has at least ten counts. This chain uses TRBV28 with TRBJ2-1, with 13 positions matching TRBD2. Germline CDR1 MDHEN, CDR2 SYDVKM. The CDR3 length is 15 residues. After removal of 6 bases from V and 15 bases from J, the junction contained 14 bases not matched to a gene. This CDR3 is CASRLLAGGPRGLFF. The CDR3 DNA sequence: TGTGCCAGCAGGTTACTAGCGGGAGGGCCTCGAGGGCTGTTCTTC.

Many counts were recorded for this clonotype. This rearrangement joins TRBV19 to TRBJ2-7; 8 bases agree with TRBD2. J was trimmed by 7 bases and V by 4 bases; bases with no gene match: 12. This CDR3 region has 15 residues. Germline values: CDR1 LNHDA, CDR2 SQIVND (reference sequence). The CDR3 here is CASSTRTSWVKEQYF. CDR3 DNA sequence: TGTGCCAGTAGTACCCGGACTAGCTGGGTGAAGGAGCAGTACTTC.

This chain links TRBV7-9 with TRBJ2-7; TRBD2 aligns across 9 bases. The CDR3 is made up of 15 amino acids. Germline lookup yields CDR1 SEHNR and CDR2 FQNEAQ (reference sequence). Trimming took 4 bases from V and 6 from J; bases not matched to a gene: 10. This chain's CDR3 is CASSSPGLAPGEQYF. DNA of the CDR3: TGTGCCAGCAGCTCCCCGGGACTAGCCCCCGGCGAGCAGTACTTC.

This clonotype occurred many times. The CDR3 coding sequence is TGTGCCAGCAGTTTATCAGGGGCGAGCCCTGAAGCTTTCTTT. It translates to CASSLSGASPEAFF. The chain links TRBV12-3 or TRBV12-4 to TRBJ1-1; tentatively, D is TRBD1 (6 bases). Trimming took 2 bases from V and 6 from J, leaving 13 bases between them. There are 14 residues in the CDR3.

This clonotype showed up just a few times. The chain couples TRBV5-4 to TRBJ2-3; no definite D call. The CDR3 runs to 16 residues. The V and J ends lost 4 bases and 4 bases respectively, with 19 bases between them. Germline CDR1 SGHNT, CDR2 YYREEE (reference sequence). The CDR3 DNA reads TGTGCCAGCAGCAACGGACCACCCGGTGGGGCAGATACGCAGTATTTT. Its translation is CASSNGPPGGADTQYF.

This clonotype has a count of ten or more. The chain joins TRBV18 to TRBJ2-4, with 7 bases lining up with TRBD1. V lost 4 bases and J lost 8; bases outside the gene matches: 2. This CDR3 is built from 12 residues. The germline V gene encodes CDR1 KGHSH and CDR2 LQKENI. CDR3 nucleotides: TGTGCCAGCTCACGCGACAGGGACATTCAGTACTTC. This gives the protein CASSRDRDIQYF. Complete variable domain (other parts from reference TRBV18 and TRBJ2-4): NAGVMQNPRHLVRRRGQEARLRCSPMKGHSHVYWYRQLPEEGLKFMVYLQKENIIDESGMPKERFSAEFPKEGPSILRIQQVVRGDSAAYFCASSRDRDIQYFGAGTRLSVL.

This clonotype was found once. The V call is TRBV19, the J call TRBJ2-6; no clear D. This CDR3 is built from 13 residues. The V gene lost 7 bases and the J gene lost 4 bases, with 8 bases spanning the gap. Germline V gene sequence: CDR1 LNHDA, CDR2 SQIVND (reference sequence). The CDR3, as DNA: TGTGCCAGTACCCCGGGCGGGGCCAACGTCCTGACTTTC. Protein product: CASTPGGANVLTF. The full variable domain, with the rest looked up from reference TRBV19 and TRBJ2-6, is DGGITQSPKYLFRKEGQNVTLSCEQNLNHDAMYWYRQDPGQGLRLIYYSQIVNDFQKGDIAEGYSVSREKKESFPLTVTSAQKNPTAFYLCASTPGGANVLTFGAGSRLTVL.

The rearrangement joins TRBV14 to TRBJ2-7; no reliable D call. V lost 1 base and J lost 2, with 9 bases in between. The CDR3 runs to 14 residues. In germline, CDR1 is SGHDN, CDR2 FVKESK. CDR3 DNA sequence: TGTGCCAGCAGCCAAGGACCAGGAGCCTACGAGCAGTACTTC. Encoded protein: CASSQGPGAYEQYF. Full variable domain (outside the CDR3, taken from reference TRBV14 and TRBJ2-7): EAGVTQFPSHSVIEKGQTVTLRCDPISGHDNLYWYRRVMGKEIKFLLHFVKESKQDESGMPNNRFLAERTGGTYSTLKVQPAELEDSGVYFCASSQGPGAYEQYFGPGTRLTVT.

This clonotype was detected many times. The CDR3 here is CSATQRLAKNIQYF. CDR3 coding DNA: TGCAGTGCTACACAGAGACTAGCCAAAAACATTCAGTACTTC. The rearrangement joins TRBV20-1 to TRBJ2-4; no clear D. CDR1 is DFQATT and CDR2 is SNEGSKA in the germline V gene (reference sequence). The CDR3 runs to 14 residues. The V end was cut by 4 bases, the J end by 0 bases, with 10 bases between.

Ten or more counts support this clonotype. The chain links TRBV28 to TRBJ1-1; D unclear. V was clipped by 6 bases and J by 2 bases, with 7 bases between them. There are 12 residues in the CDR3. The germline V gene encodes CDR1 MDHEN and CDR2 SYDVKM. CDR3 bases: TGTGCCAGCAGGACCTTTAACACTGAAGCTTTCTTT. This encodes CASRTFNTEAFF.